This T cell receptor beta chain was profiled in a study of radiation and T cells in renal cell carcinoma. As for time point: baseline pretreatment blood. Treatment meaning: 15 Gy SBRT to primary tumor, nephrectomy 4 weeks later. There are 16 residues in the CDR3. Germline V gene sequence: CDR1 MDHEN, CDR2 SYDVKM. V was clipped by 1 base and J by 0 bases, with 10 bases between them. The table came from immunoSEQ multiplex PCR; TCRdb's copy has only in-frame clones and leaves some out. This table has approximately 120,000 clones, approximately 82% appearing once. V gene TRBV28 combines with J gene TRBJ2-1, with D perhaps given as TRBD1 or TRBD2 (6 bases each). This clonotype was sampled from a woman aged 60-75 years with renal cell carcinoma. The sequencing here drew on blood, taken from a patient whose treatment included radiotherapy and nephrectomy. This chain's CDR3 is CASSLLGGSSYNEQFF. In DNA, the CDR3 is TGTGCCAGCAGTTTATTGGGGGGCAGCTCCTACAATGAGCAGTTCTTC.